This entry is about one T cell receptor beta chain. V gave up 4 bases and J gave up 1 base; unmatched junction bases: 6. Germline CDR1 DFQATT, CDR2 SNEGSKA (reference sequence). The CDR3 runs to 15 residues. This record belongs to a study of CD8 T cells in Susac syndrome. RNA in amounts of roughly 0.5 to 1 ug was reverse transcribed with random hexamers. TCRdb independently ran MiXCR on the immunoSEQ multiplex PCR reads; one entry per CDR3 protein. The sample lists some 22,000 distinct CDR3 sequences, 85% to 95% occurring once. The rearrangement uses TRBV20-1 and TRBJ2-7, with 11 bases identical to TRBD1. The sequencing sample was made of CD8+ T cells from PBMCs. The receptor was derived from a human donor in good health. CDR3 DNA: TGCAGTGCTAAGTCGGGGACAGGGGGATCCTACGAGCAGTACTTC. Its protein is CSAKSGTGGSYEQYF.